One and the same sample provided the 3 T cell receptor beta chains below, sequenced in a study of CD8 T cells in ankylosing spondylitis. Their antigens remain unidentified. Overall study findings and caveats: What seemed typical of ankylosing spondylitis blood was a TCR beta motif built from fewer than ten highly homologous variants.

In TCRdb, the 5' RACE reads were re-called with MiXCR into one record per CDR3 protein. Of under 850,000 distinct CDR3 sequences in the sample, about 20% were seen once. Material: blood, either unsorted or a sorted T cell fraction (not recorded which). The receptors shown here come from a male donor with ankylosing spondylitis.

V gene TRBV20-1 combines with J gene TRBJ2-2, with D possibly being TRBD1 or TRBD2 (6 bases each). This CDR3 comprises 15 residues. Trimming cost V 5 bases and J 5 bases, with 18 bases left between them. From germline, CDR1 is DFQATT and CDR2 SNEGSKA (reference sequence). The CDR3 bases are TGCAGTGCTCCAAATAGGGGGGAAGAGACCGGGGAGCTGTTTTTT. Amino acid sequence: CSAPNRGEETGELFF.

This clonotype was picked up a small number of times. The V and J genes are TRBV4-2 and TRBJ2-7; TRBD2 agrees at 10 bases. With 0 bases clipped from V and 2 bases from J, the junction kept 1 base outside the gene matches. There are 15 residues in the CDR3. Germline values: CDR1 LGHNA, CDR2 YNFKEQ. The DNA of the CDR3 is TGTGCCAGCAGCCAAGAGACTAGCGGGCCCTACGAGCAGTACTTC. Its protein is CASSQETSGPYEQYF.

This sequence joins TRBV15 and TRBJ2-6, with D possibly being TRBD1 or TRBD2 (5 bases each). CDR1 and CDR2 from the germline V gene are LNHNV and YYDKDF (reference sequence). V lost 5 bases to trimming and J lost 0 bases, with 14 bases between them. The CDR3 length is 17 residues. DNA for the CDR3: TGTGCCACCAGCCAGCCACCTGGGGGCTCTGGGGCCAACGTCCTGACTTTC. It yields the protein CATSQPPGGSGANVLTF.